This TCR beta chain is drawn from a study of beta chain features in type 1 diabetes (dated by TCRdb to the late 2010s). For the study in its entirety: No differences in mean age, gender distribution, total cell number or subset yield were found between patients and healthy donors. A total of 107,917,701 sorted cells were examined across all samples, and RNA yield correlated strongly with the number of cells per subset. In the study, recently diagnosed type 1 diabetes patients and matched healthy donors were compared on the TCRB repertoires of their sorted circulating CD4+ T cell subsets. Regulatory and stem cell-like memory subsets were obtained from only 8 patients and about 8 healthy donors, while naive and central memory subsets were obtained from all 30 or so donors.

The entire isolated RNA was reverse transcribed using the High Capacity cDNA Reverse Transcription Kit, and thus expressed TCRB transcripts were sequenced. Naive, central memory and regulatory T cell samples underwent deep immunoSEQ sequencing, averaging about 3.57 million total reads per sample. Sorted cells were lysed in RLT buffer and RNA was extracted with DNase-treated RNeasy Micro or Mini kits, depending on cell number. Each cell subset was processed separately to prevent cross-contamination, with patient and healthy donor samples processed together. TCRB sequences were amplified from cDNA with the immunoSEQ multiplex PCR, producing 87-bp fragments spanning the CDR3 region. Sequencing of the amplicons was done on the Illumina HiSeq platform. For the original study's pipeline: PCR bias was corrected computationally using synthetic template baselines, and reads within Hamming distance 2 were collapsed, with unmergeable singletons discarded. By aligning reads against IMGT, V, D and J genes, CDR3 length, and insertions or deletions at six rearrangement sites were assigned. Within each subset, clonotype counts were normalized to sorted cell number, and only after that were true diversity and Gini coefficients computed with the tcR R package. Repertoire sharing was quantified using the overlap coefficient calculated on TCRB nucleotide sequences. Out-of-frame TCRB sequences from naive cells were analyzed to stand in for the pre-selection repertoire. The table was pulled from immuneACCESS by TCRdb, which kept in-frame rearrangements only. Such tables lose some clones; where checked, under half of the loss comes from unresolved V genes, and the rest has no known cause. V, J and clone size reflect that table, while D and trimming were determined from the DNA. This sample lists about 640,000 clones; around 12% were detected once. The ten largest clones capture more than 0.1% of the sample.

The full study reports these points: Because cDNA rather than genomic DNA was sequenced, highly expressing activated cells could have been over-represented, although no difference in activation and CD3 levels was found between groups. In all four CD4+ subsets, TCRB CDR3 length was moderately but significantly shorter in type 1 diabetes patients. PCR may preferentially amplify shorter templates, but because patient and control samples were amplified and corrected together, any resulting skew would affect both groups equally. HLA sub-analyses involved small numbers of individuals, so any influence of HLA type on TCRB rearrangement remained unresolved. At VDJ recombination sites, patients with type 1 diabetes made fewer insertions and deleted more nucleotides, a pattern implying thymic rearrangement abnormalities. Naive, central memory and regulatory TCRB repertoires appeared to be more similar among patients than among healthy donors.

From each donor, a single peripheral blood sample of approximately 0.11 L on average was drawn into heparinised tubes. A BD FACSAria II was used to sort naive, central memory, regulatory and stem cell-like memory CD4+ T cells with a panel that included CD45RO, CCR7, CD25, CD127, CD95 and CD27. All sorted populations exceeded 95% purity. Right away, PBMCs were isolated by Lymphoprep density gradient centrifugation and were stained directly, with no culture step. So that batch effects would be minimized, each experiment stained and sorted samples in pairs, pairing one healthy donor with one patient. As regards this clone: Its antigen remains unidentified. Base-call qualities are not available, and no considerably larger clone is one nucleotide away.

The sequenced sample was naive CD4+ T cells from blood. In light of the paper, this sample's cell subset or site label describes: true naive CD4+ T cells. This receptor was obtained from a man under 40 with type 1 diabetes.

The DNA is TGTGCCAGCTCACCGCCACCGGGACAGATCAATGGCTACACCTTC. Its product reads: CASSPPPGQINGYTF. The rearrangement combines TRBV18 with TRBJ1-2, with TRBD1 matching 7 junction bases. The CDR3 holds 15 amino acids from the cysteine to the phenylalanine. Only the CDR3 portion is preserved as DNA: 45 bases, with reading frame beginning at the first base. Compared with germline, V lacks 3 bases and J lacks 6 bases; bases without a gene match: 10. The germline V gene gives CDR1 as KGHSH and CDR2 as LQKENI.